These T cell receptor beta chains were read from a single sample in a study of OX40 agonist ivuxolimab in advanced cancers. The data were produced by immunoSEQ multiplex PCR, yet TCRdb's version contains in-frame clones alone and is incomplete. In the table there are approximately 60,000 clones, over 65% of which are singletons. The sequencing here drew on CD4+ or CD8+ T cells sorted from blood, taken in a trial of the OX40 agonist ivuxolimab. The receptors were gathered from an adult with an advanced solid tumor such as melanoma, head and neck, liver or kidney cancer. CDR3s include the opening cysteine and the closing phenylalanine or tryptophan. A D gene is named only where the DNA matches it firmly. A clone size is listed for some rows: how often the clone was seen (once, few, many), or a class if it is expanded.

>15|TRBV18|TRBJ2-3|.|.
CASSPRYGGTDTQYF
TGTGCCAGCTCACCCCGGTACGGGGGCACAGATACGCAGTATTTT
>14|TRBV18|TRBJ1-5|TRBD1|.
CASSIDREGQPQHF
TGTGCCAGCTCGATAGACAGGGAAGGTCAGCCCCAGCATTTT
>14|TRBV7-9|TRBJ2-7|TRBD1|.
CASSPRQGIYEQYF
TGTGCCAGCAGCCCACGACAGGGAATCTACGAGCAGTACTTC
>16|TRBV15|TRBJ1-3|TRBD1|.
CATSSGQVSSGNTIYF
TGTGCCACCAGCAGCGGACAGGTTAGCTCTGGAAACACCATATATTTT
>12|TRBV18|TRBJ2-7|.|.
CASSQGVYEQYF
TGTGCCAGCTCACAAGGGGTTTACGAGCAGTACTTC
>15|TRBV27|TRBJ2-2|.|.
CASRAWTVNTGELFF
TGTGCCAGCAGGGCATGGACAGTGAACACCGGGGAGCTGTTTTTT
>16|TRBV28|TRBJ2-7|.|.
CASSFSRGWSSYEQYF
TGTGCCAGCAGTTTCTCGAGGGGTTGGAGCTCCTACGAGCAGTACTTC
>16|TRBV6-5|TRBJ2-7|TRBD1|.
CASSFNRGVSSYEQYF
TGTGCCAGCAGTTTCAACAGGGGGGTTAGCTCCTACGAGCAGTACTTC
>13|TRBV15|TRBJ2-7|.|.
CATSSDYPYEQYF
TGTGCCACCAGCAGCGACTACCCCTACGAGCAGTACTTC
>19|TRBV7-3|TRBJ2-3|TRBD2|.
CASSSPGLAGGGETDTQYF
TGTGCCAGCAGCTCCCCCGGACTAGCGGGAGGTGGGGAGACAGATACGCAGTATTTT
>15|TRBV6-4|TRBJ2-2|TRBD2|.
CASSDSVTSGGELFF
TGTGCCAGCAGTGACTCAGTCACTAGCGGCGGGGAGCTGTTTTTT
>12|TRBV5-1|TRBJ1-2|.|.
CASSLDRLGYTF
TGCGCCAGCAGCTTGGATAGGCTTGGCTACACCTTC
>14|TRBV19|TRBJ2-7|.|.
CASSTPPRFYEQYF
TGTGCCAGTAGTACCCCTCCGCGGTTCTACGAGCAGTACTTC
>15|TRBV5-6|TRBJ2-7|.|.
CASSLGALSTHEQYF
TGTGCCAGCAGCTTAGGAGCCCTCTCCACCCACGAGCAGTACTTC
>11|TRBV11-3|TRBJ1-2|TRBD1|.
CARGTGQGYTF
TGTGCCAGAGGGACAGGGCAGGGCTACACCTTC
>16|TRBV19|TRBJ2-2|TRBD1|.
CASSPRGVTGSGELFF
TGTGCCAGTAGTCCCCGAGGGGTGACAGGGTCCGGGGAGCTGTTTTTT
>13|TRBV15|TRBJ2-1|.|once
CATSRDGFGEQFF
TGTGCCACCAGCAGAGATGGTTTTGGTGAGCAGTTCTTC
>14|TRBV2|TRBJ1-4|.|.
CASTAREANEKLFF
TGTGCCAGCACCGCCAGGGAAGCTAATGAAAAACTGTTTTTT
>15|TRBV18|TRBJ2-1|TRBD2|once
CASSPPSGRSNEQFF
TGTGCCAGCTCACCACCAAGCGGGAGAAGCAATGAGCAGTTCTTC
>15|TRBV18|TRBJ1-2|TRBD1|.
CASSPPPGQGFGYTF
TGTGCCAGCTCACCGCCTCCGGGACAGGGCTTTGGCTACACCTTC
>15|TRBV19|TRBJ1-5|TRBD1|.
CASSIGSTGNQPQHF
TGTGCCAGTAGTATAGGCTCGACAGGGAATCAGCCCCAGCATTTT
>13|TRBV18|TRBJ2-3|.|.
CASSQLRGDTQYF
TGTGCCAGCTCGCAACTTCGGGGAGATACGCAGTATTTT
>14|TRBV30|TRBJ1-2|.|.
CAWMRSGAVGGYTF
TGTGCCTGGATGCGGTCAGGGGCGGTTGGCGGCTACACCTTC
>17|TRBV7-9|TRBJ2-5|TRBD1|.
CASSLGDRGLDQETQYF
TGTGCCAGCAGCTTAGGGGACAGGGGGCTAGACCAAGAGACCCAGTACTTC
>15|TRBV2|TRBJ2-3|TRBD1|once
CASSEQGASTDTQYF
TGTGCCAGCAGTGAACAGGGGGCGAGCACAGATACGCAGTATTTT
>18|TRBV5-1|TRBJ2-2|.|.
CASSYIPPTGPNTGELFF
TGCGCCAGCAGCTACATACCCCCGACAGGCCCGAACACCGGGGAGCTGTTTTTT